The source of this T cell receptor beta chain is a study of cytomegalovirus exposure and HLA in healthy donors (TCRdb year 2017). Notes on the research overall: An earlier analysis of a few hundred of the donors reported around 280 Gb of sequence data and 117 million unique TCR beta sequences obtained from about 200 million T cells. About 280 gigabases of sequencing data and around 90 million unique TCR sequences made up an early release that covered roughly 670 HLA-typed donors. Among the roughly 390 genotyped donors, 75% to 90% belonged to the genetic ancestry cluster associated with self-reported Caucasian donors. The study aimed to test whether signatures of past pathogen exposure could be identified by cataloging public T cell receptors. The study used immunosequencing to profile the T cell repertoires of hundreds of subjects and linked those repertoires to cytomegalovirus serostatus. Along with the approximately 600-subject first cohort, a separate validation cohort of over 90 different subjects was used. The study combined high-throughput TCR immunosequencing, statistical association of individual TCRs with disease status, and machine learning to predict cytomegalovirus infection status. A later analysis re-analyzed previously published TCR beta repertoires from roughly 630 donors and added high-resolution HLA genotyping to study TCR occurrence patterns. Rather than drawing on any new phenotypic data, the later analysis identified candidate immune exposures from TCR beta sequences and the way those sequences occurred across donors. An earlier analysis of 500 to 750 of the donors applied high-throughput TCR beta sequencing to assess whether each TCR beta V gene segment acted as functional or pseudogenic. Donor age, sex, ethnicity and CMV serostatus were compiled alongside the repertoire data. A later genetic analysis used genome-wide SNP genotypes for about 60% of the 666 donors, treating that subset as a discovery cohort. All discovery cohort repertoires had been generated on a single sequencing platform. Class I and class II HLA loci were covered by the typing at four-digit resolution. The number of donors typed differed by locus, with about 629-640 for A, B, C, DRB1 and DQB1, roughly 520 for DQA1, about 610 for DPA1, and 400 to 490 for DPB1. Four or five DR-DQ haplotypes were handled as single units for association and clustering, since linkage in the cohort was strong. On average, 235,054 unique TCR beta nucleotide sequences were sequenced per donor among a few hundred genotyped donors of the cohort, with about 17% of those sequences being non-productive. Results the study describes overall, beyond this receptor: Because HLA typing was missing for some donors at each locus, association tests included only the typed subset. A group of highly shared sequence variants was considered likely to be a technical artifact of the sequencing pipeline. When HLA alleles, especially DR and DQ, strongly co-occurred, attributing TCR associations to individual alleles was difficult. In a later analysis, some 18,000 TCR beta sequences were associated with specific HLA alleles at a false discovery rate of 0.05. According to a later analysis, most CMV-associated TCR beta chains appeared to be HLA-restricted, and the HLA associations seemed to be driven largely by CMV exposure. A later analysis found that TCR association rates varied across HLA loci, with DRB1 alleles showing the most associated TCRs and HLA-C alleles the fewest. A total of 150 or so TCR beta chains were listed by the study as associated with cytomegalovirus. Some IMGT-functional V segments, including TRBV6-2 and TRBV6-3, could not be distinguished by the 87-base-pair reads and were therefore excluded. According to the authors, the approach could potentially be generalized to other disease states and immunological phenotypes. Because counts were too low, around 17 rarely observed V segments, including chromosome 9 orphons, were left out of the earlier analysis of about 500 of the donors. Broadly in line with IMGT annotations, most TCR beta V segments showed up in productive rearrangements about 90% or about 30% of the time in an earlier analysis of several hundred of the donors. This cohort had only TCR beta chains sequenced, and the lack of alpha or paired-chain data limited which features could be detected. While some public TCRs were present in many individuals, most TCR sequences turned up only very rarely across donors. According to a later genetic analysis, donors in an Asian-associated ancestry cluster had fewer N-insertions in productive TCRs than the approximately 610-donor mean. The classifier was reported to diagnose cytomegalovirus status with high specificity and sensitivity in both the original and validation cohorts. In vitro tests confirmed that a few of the cytomegalovirus-associated TCR beta chains recognize cytomegalovirus antigens. A further reported finding was that TCR beta sequences accurately predicted the HLA-A and HLA-B alleles for most subjects in the first cohort. Sequencing depth was assumed to be roughly uniform across donors in the presence/absence analyses, though that assumption may not hold. Several of the top co-occurrence clusters appeared to be linked to parvovirus B19, influenza, CMV and Epstein-Barr virus, according to a later analysis. Correlated functional status among segregating V segments might be attributable to linkage disequilibrium, but an unknown experimental factor could not be ruled out. V-gene and J-gene trimming of TCR beta chains was associated with a missense DCLRE1C variant in a later genetic analysis, and the association was replicated in an independent cohort. Immune exposure information for the cohort was limited to CMV serostatus. A later analysis found that HLA-associated TCR beta chains were more clonally expanded and had lower generation probabilities than equally common non-associated chains.

A few counts support this clone. It lacks a known antigen. Per-base qualities were not stored, and no clone one base away is much larger. Library creation used the immunoSEQ multiplex PCR assay. For the multiplex PCR, a mixture combining 60 forward primers for TCR Vbeta segments and 13 reverse primers for TCR Jbeta segments was used. The CDR3 region of rearranged TCR beta genes was amplified from genomic DNA by a multiplex PCR assay. Amplified TCR beta libraries were sequenced as 87-base-pair reads on the Illumina HiSeq System. Turning to the authors' computational methods: A later analysis counted tens of millions of unique TCR beta chains across the 650 to 700 repertoires, and approximately 11 million of these chains were shared by at least two donors. To remove PCR and sequencing errors, raw reads were error-corrected and collapsed into unique sequences using a nearest-neighbor algorithm that merged closely related sequences. CDR3 sequences were aligned to IMGT reference sequences to assign V, D and J gene segments. Each retained sequence needed at least a six-nucleotide match to both a V gene segment and a J gene segment. A rearrangement counted as productive if the CDR3 had no stop codons and remained in frame with V and J, and every other rearrangement counted as non-productive. Following IMGT convention, CDR3 was defined as the stretch from the second conserved V-encoded cysteine up to the conserved J-encoded phenylalanine. The earlier analysis of roughly 590 of the donors excluded sequences that lacked an unambiguous match to a single V gene segment. In an earlier analysis of almost 600 of the donors, a V segment was called functional when productive rearrangements were above 56.7%, and segregating when the standard deviation between donors exceeded 5%. A statistical classification framework was developed to diagnose cytomegalovirus status using the catalog of TCR beta chain sequences. V and J gene assignment, in a later analysis, came from comparing TCR nucleotide sequences with IMGT/GENE-DB human TR gene sequences. In a later analysis, CDR3 sequences and most-parsimonious VDJ recombination scenarios were assigned using the TCRdist pipeline. In a later analysis, every TCR beta chain was defined by the combination of its CDR3 amino acid sequence and its V-gene family, and reads without a unique V-gene family were dropped. As a way to deal with suspected cross-contamination and a sequencing artifact, a later analysis dropped hundreds of nucleotide sequences that were highly shared and had low generation probability. For each public chain, a later analysis derived a clonal expansion index from normalized ranks of inferred template counts within each repertoire. In a later analysis, generation probabilities were computed with a VDJ recombination model fitted to out-of-frame rearrangements, and the resulting probabilities were checked against IGoR. In a later analysis, TCR-TCR, TCR-HLA and TCR-CMV co-occurrence was scored with hypergeometric tests, and a repertoire-size bias correction was applied to TCR pairs. False discovery rates were estimated in a later analysis by permuting HLA or CMV assignments 20 times. A later analysis grouped co-occurring TCRs with DBSCAN, adding TCRdist sequence similarity when clustering within HLA-allele-positive subsets. Repertoires with fewer than 30,000 or more than 120,000 public chains were left out of co-occurrence clustering, as were four to six repertoires with anomalous nucleotide sharing. TCRdb retrieved this table from immuneACCESS and kept in-frame rearrangements only. Not all clones are present; in checked studies, unresolved V genes account for under half, and no reason is known for the remainder. The DNA was the basis for D and trimming; V, J and clone size are from that table. For this sample the table gives under 85,000 clones, of which 68% were detected only once. The ten largest clones capture around 9.9% of the sample.

The cysteine opens and the phenylalanine closes a CDR3 of 12 amino acids. Only the CDR3 part of the read is kept: 36 bases, read in frame from the first base. Reading the germline V gene gives CDR1 KGHSH and CDR2 LQKENI. Trimming removed 4 bases from V and 7 bases from J, leaving 10 bases between the germline ends. In total, approximately 700 healthy bone marrow donors made up the cohort. At the time of sampling, all cohort members were nominally healthy, though unrecorded immune exposures were likely present. The donor was CMV seronegative and was included in the group of around 320 seronegative cohort members. Each donor provided a peripheral blood sample, and peripheral blood mononuclear cells were used for TCR beta sequencing. Genomic DNA was extracted from the blood cell samples with the Qiagen DNeasy Blood Extraction Kit.

This TCR derives from a woman aged 30 to 39 in good health and CMV-seronegative. Sequenced material: PBMCs. The sequence joins TRBV18 to TRBJ1-1, with no confidently assigned D gene. The nucleotides read TGTGCCAGCTCACTAAATCGGGATGAAGCTTTCTTT. Translated, it gives CASSLNRDEAFF.